The rows below give T cell receptor beta chains drawn from one sample of a study of blood T cell repertoires in COVID-19. Assay: immunoSEQ multiplex PCR; the TCRdb copy retains only in-frame clones and omits some. Among approximately 190,000 clones listed, 88% were seen once. Sequencing used peripheral blood. All receptors derive from a man aged 35-49 years with active or convalescent COVID-19. Each CDR3 is given with its conserved first and last residue. A D gene is named only where the DNA matches it firmly. Clone size is not always given. Where it is, it says once, few, many or a class for expanded clones.

J,V,D,size,DNA,CDR3
TRBJ2-7,TRBV24-1,TRBD1,NA,TGTGCCACCAGTGATGCGGGACAGGGATCTAACGAGCAGTACTTC,CATSDAGQGSNEQYF
TRBJ2-7,TRBV6-6,TRBD1,NA,TGTGCCAGCAGTCAAATGAGTCCGGGACAGGGAACCTACGAGCAGTACTTC,CASSQMSPGQGTYEQYF
TRBJ2-1,TRBV5-4,TRBD2,NA,TGTGCCAGCAGCTTGGTCGGGGGGTACAATGAGCAGTTCTTC,CASSLVGGYNEQFF
TRBJ1-2,TRBV4-3,NA,NA,TGCGCCAGCAGCCAAGTAGGAGGAGGTAACTATGGCTACACCTTC,CASSQVGGGNYGYTF
TRBJ2-4,TRBV4-3,TRBD1,NA,TGCGCCAGCAGCCGAGACAGGGGGCAGGACATTCAGTACTTC,CASSRDRGQDIQYF
TRBJ1-5,TRBV4-2,TRBD1,NA,TGTGCCAGCAGCCATAACATGGGACAGGGGTCTGGCAATCAGCCCCAGCATTTT,CASSHNMGQGSGNQPQHF
TRBJ1-4,TRBV28,NA,NA,TGTGCCAGCATTCAAGGGGATAATGAAAAACTGTTTTTT,CASIQGDNEKLFF
TRBJ1-6,TRBV30,TRBD1,few,TGTGCCTGCCGCACAGGGGGAGCGAATAATTCACCCCTCCACTTT,CACRTGGANNSPLHF
TRBJ1-2,TRBV4-2,NA,NA,TGTGCCAGCAGCCAAGATTCTAAAGGCGGGATGCAGTCGTCAGATGGCTACACCTTC,CASSQDSKGGMQSSDGYTF
TRBJ2-3,TRBV5-1,TRBD2,NA,TGCGCCAGCAGCTTGGTTGCTAGCGGAAATACGCAGTATTTT,CASSLVASGNTQYF
TRBJ2-1,TRBV18,NA,NA,TGTGCCAGCTCACCATCGGGGTTTGGCTACAATGAGCAGTTCTTC,CASSPSGFGYNEQFF
TRBJ2-3,TRBV7-9,TRBD2,NA,TGTGCCAGCAGCTATACTAGCGGGGGGCCCACAGATACGCAGTATTTT,CASSYTSGGPTDTQYF
TRBJ2-2,TRBV12-5,TRBD2,NA,TGTGCTAGTGGTTCGCTACTAGCGGGGGGCTCCCGAGGTTCCGGGGAGCTGTTTTTT,CASGSLLAGGSRGSGELFF
TRBJ1-1,TRBV2,NA,NA,TGTGCCAGCAGTGGGCAGTTTAACACTGAAGCTTTCTTT,CASSGQFNTEAFF
TRBJ2-7,TRBV2,TRBD1,NA,TGTGCCAGCCTACTCCCAGGGGGCTACGAGCAGTACTTC,CASLLPGGYEQYF
TRBJ1-1,TRBV7-9,NA,NA,TGTGCCAGCAGTCGTCGGGGTGCTGAGACTGAAGCTTTCTTT,CASSRRGAETEAFF
TRBJ2-3,TRBV5-1,TRBD2,NA,TGCGCCAGCAGCTGGGGCGGGGGAGGGCCCACAGATACGCAGTATTTT,CASSWGGGGPTDTQYF
TRBJ1-5,TRBV19,TRBD1,NA,TGTGCCAGTAGTATACTGACAGGGGGAAGGAATCAGCCCCAGCATTTT,CASSILTGGRNQPQHF
TRBJ2-3,TRBV11-2,TRBD2,NA,TGTGCCAGCAGCTCGCTAGCGGGAGGGCCAGATACGCAGTATTTT,CASSSLAGGPDTQYF
TRBJ1-6,TRBV19,TRBD1,NA,TGTGCCAGTAGTGTTGGAGGAGGGACAGGCTTACTCAATTCACCCCTCCACTTT,CASSVGGGTGLLNSPLHF
TRBJ2-3,TRBV10-3,TRBD2,NA,TGTGCCATCAGTTCCTCGGTGGCGGGGGGGATGTCAGATACGCAGTATTTT,CAISSSVAGGMSDTQYF
TRBJ2-7,TRBV5-6,NA,NA,TGTGCCAGCAGCTTTGCCTATTCCTACGAGCAGTACTTC,CASSFAYSYEQYF
TRBJ1-6,TRBV3-1/TRBV3-2,NA,NA,TGTGCCAGCAGCCAAGATCGTAATTCACCCCTCCACTTT,CASSQDRNSPLHF
TRBJ2-3,TRBV14,TRBD1,NA,TGTGCCAGCAGCCGGGACAGGGGGCAGAAAGATACGCAGTATTTT,CASSRDRGQKDTQYF
TRBJ2-3,TRBV5-1,TRBD1,NA,TGCGCCAGCAGCTCCGAGGACAGGGTTTCAGATACGCAGTATTTT,CASSSEDRVSDTQYF
TRBJ1-1,TRBV7-8,NA,NA,TGTGCCAGCAGGCGGGGTGGGACCCCCCCCGGGGCTGAAGCTTTCTTT,CASRRGGTPPGAEAFF
TRBJ1-2,TRBV25-1,TRBD1,NA,TGTGCCAGCAGTGGGATCCGGGACAGAGATACGTATGGCTACACCTTC,CASSGIRDRDTYGYTF
TRBJ2-7,TRBV6-1,TRBD2,once,TGTGCCAGCAGTGAAGCTTTGGTCGCGGGAGATTGGGACGAGCAGTACTTC,CASSEALVAGDWDEQYF
TRBJ2-1,TRBV19,NA,NA,TGTGCCAGTAGTAGTTTGGCAGGGAATGAGCAGTTCTTC,CASSSLAGNEQFF
TRBJ1-1,TRBV2,TRBD1,NA,TGTGCCAGCAGACCGGGACAGATGAACACTGAAGCTTTCTTT,CASRPGQMNTEAFF
TRBJ1-1,TRBV11-3,NA,NA,TGTGCCAGCAGCGAAGACAGGACGATCACTGAAGCTTTCTTT,CASSEDRTITEAFF
TRBJ2-2,TRBV24-1,TRBD2,NA,TGTGCCACCAGTGCAAGGGGAGGGTCCGGGGAGCTGTTTTTT,CATSARGGSGELFF
TRBJ1-1,TRBV7-8,NA,NA,TGTGCCAGCAGCTTAGGTGTGCAGTCTGAAGCTTTCTTT,CASSLGVQSEAFF
TRBJ2-3,TRBV5-4,NA,once,TGTGCCAGCAGACCCGGAGGTCGCGCAGATACGCAGTATTTT,CASRPGGRADTQYF
TRBJ2-1,TRBV5-1,TRBD2,NA,TGCGCCAGCAGCTTGGGCCTAACCCCGGGGACTAGCGGGAGGAATGAGCAGTTCTTC,CASSLGLTPGTSGRNEQFF
TRBJ1-1,TRBV2,TRBD1,few,TGTGCCAGCAGGGAGACAGGGGCACCGCGAGCTTTCTTT,CASRETGAPRAFF